This T cell receptor beta chain was found in a study of technical replicates of blood from a few donors. Repertoires were generated with immunoSEQ multiplex PCR, while TCRdb's copy carries only in-frame clones and drops some. The sample includes 70,000 to 75,000 clones, roughly 94% seen only once; the top ten take 0.2% to 0.3%. The CDR3 has 12 amino acids. V dropped 0 bases and J dropped 7 bases, with 5 bases sitting between them. The germline V gene has CDR1 SGHDT and CDR2 YYEEEE. Sequenced sample: T cells isolated from PBMCs. This chain joins TRBV5-6 and TRBJ1-5; D gene uncertain. This sequence was found in a human donor in good health. The CDR3 loop is CASSLVGQPQHF. The CDR3 DNA sequence: TGTGCCAGCAGCTTGGTCGGGCAGCCCCAGCATTTT.